This T cell receptor (beta chain) was observed in a study of TIL therapy for anti-PD-1-resistant metastatic lung cancer. The wider study: Median tumor mutation burden was about 1.5 mutations per megabase. Study-level findings and limits: Treatment-naive, never-smoker and oncogene-addicted patients were overrepresented in this highly selected cohort. TIL cultures after expansion showed higher clonality and lower diversity than baseline tumor (median around 5.9% vs 31%).

Time point indicated: pre-treatment sample, taken before nivolumab and TIL therapy. The tumor samples were excised metastases, mostly pleural nodules or supraclavicular lymph nodes. Tumor harvest preceded PD-1/PD-L1 blockade, followed by nivolumab treatment. The CDR3 is 21 residues long. The V gene's germline CDR1 is LGHNT and CDR2 FRNRAP. V was clipped by 4 bases and J by 6 bases, with 33 bases between them. The immunoSEQ assay was v3. Assay: immunoSEQ multiplex PCR; the TCRdb copy retains only in-frame clones and omits some. Seen here are tens of thousands of clones, 60% to 80% observed once, and the top ten hold roughly 15%. As for this clone: Its target is not known.

The receptor comes from a woman aged 30 to 85 with non-small cell lung cancer. The J gene is TRBJ2-2, the V gene TRBV12-5; D remains ambiguous. This material consisted of tumor tissue, taken at baseline. Written as DNA, the CDR3 is TGTGCTAGTGGTTCCATTCGCCCGACGGATTTGAGGCTCGGTGTATCCGGGGAGCTGTTTTTT. Amino acids: CASGSIRPTDLRLGVSGELFF.